This T cell receptor beta chain was sequenced during a study of cytomegalovirus exposure and HLA in healthy donors. In the PCR, 60 Vbeta and 13 Jbeta primers were used. The protocol was immunoSEQ multiplex PCR, while the TCRdb copy is restricted to in-frame clones and leaves out a portion. This sample yields 150,000 to 200,000 clones, of which 70% to 90% are seen a single time; less than 2.5% belongs to the top ten. A few counts support this clone. The clonotype originates from a woman in her forties or fifties in good health and CMV-seronegative. Sequencing was performed on PBMCs.

CDR3: CASGGQGETQYF. The CDR3 coding sequence is TGTGCCAGCGGCGGGCAGGGGGAGACCCAGTACTTC. The chain is built from TRBV13 and TRBJ2-5; D might be TRBD1 (6 bases). CDR1 and CDR2 from the germline V gene are PRHDT and FYEKMQ (reference sequence). The CDR3 spans 12 residues. Trimming stripped 8 bases from V and 5 bases from J, with 12 bases between.